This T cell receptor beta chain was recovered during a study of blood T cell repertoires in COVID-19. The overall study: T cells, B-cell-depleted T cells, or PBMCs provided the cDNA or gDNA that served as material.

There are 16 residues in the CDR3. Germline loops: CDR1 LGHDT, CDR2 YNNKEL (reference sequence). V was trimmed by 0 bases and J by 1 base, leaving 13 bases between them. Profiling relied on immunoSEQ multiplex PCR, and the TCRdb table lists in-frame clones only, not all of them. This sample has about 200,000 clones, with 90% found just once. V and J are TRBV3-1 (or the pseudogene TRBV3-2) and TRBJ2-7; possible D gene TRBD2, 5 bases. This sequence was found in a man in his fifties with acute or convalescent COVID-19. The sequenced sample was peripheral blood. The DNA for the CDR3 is TGTGCCAGCAGCCAAGAGGGTGGCGGGCCTTCCTACGAGCAGTACTTC. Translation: CASSQEGGGPSYEQYF.